This is a list of T cell receptor beta chains from one sample in a study of blood T cell repertoires in COVID-19. Sequencing used immunoSEQ multiplex PCR; TCRdb keeps in-frame clones, though not all of them. The data show roughly 49,000 clones, 65% to 85% seen once. The source material was peripheral blood. These receptors were collected from a man aged 50 or older with active COVID-19. The CDR3 runs from the conserved cysteine through the conserved F or W. A D gene is named only where the DNA matches it firmly. Not all rows give a size; the values are once, few, many and, for expanded clones, a class.

>TRBJ2-7|TRBD2|.|TRBV4-1
CASRLAGGPHEQYF
TGCGCCAGCAGACTAGCGGGGGGGCCCCACGAGCAGTACTTC
>TRBJ1-5|TRBD1|.|TRBV3-1/TRBV3-2
CASSEGTGDQPQHF
TGTGCCAGCAGCGAAGGGACAGGGGATCAGCCCCAGCATTTT
>TRBJ2-7|TRBD2|.|TRBV28
CASSHRLAGAPYEQYF
TGTGCCAGCAGTCACCGACTAGCGGGCGCACCCTACGAGCAGTACTTC
>TRBJ1-2|.|.|TRBV24-1
CATNGGPLGGYTF
TGTGCCACCAACGGCGGGCCCCTGGGTGGCTACACCTTC
>TRBJ2-7|.|once|TRBV19
CASSWDTRYEQYF
TGTGCCAGTAGTTGGGACACCCGCTACGAGCAGTACTTC
>TRBJ2-1|TRBD2|.|TRBV3-1/TRBV3-2
CASSQDPSGGAPSGFF
TGTGCCAGCAGCCAAGATCCTAGCGGGGGGGCGCCTTCAGGGTTCTTC
>TRBJ1-6|TRBD1|.|TRBV10-3
CAISGSRTGVTSPLHF
TGTGCCATCAGTGGGTCGAGGACAGGGGTAACTTCACCCCTCCACTTT
>TRBJ1-6|TRBD1|.|TRBV3-1/TRBV3-2
CASGDRVGSPLHF
TGTGCCAGCGGGGACAGGGTTGGATCACCCCTCCACTTT
>TRBJ2-1|.|.|TRBV2
CASSEQGIEQFF
TGTGCCAGCAGTGAGCAGGGAATTGAGCAGTTCTTC
>TRBJ2-1|.|.|TRBV5-1
CASSLGHYNEQFF
TGCGCCAGCAGCCTCGGACACTACAATGAGCAGTTCTTC
>TRBJ1-4|.|.|TRBV11-2
CASSLDIYGNEKLFF
TGTGCCAGCAGCTTAGATATTTACGGTAATGAAAAACTGTTTTTT
>TRBJ2-7|.|.|TRBV11-2
CASSLEGRNYEQYF
TGTGCCAGCAGCTTGGAGGGGCGAAACTACGAGCAGTACTTC
>TRBJ1-6|.|few|TRBV24-1
CATSESVNSPLHF
TGTGCCACCAGTGAATCTGTTAATTCACCCCTCCACTTT
>TRBJ2-5|.|.|TRBV28
CASRYRVAETQYF
TGTGCCAGCAGGTACAGGGTGGCGGAGACCCAGTACTTC
>TRBJ1-2|.|.|TRBV4-3
CASSQDRALTYGYTF
TGCGCCAGCAGCCAAGACAGGGCGCTCACCTATGGCTACACCTTC
>TRBJ2-1|TRBD2|.|TRBV19
CASSIAAGEYNEQFF
TGTGCCAGTAGTATAGCGGCGGGGGAATACAATGAGCAGTTCTTC
>TRBJ2-2|.|.|TRBV10-1
CASSSGTNTGELFF
TGCGCCAGCAGTTCCGGGACGAACACCGGGGAGCTGTTTTTT
>TRBJ1-1|TRBD1|.|TRBV23-1
CASSQGTGLVYTEAFF
TGCGCCAGCAGTCAAGGGACAGGCTTAGTTTACACTGAAGCTTTCTTT
>TRBJ2-3|.|.|TRBV10-3
CAISESRLKDTQYF
TGTGCCATCAGTGAGTCCCGACTGAAAGATACGCAGTATTTT
>TRBJ2-5|TRBD2|.|TRBV5-1
CASSLSGTRGETQYF
TGCGCCAGCAGCTTGTCCGGGACTAGAGGAGAGACCCAGTACTTC
>TRBJ2-3|TRBD2|.|TRBV18
CASSPLAGVRTDTQYF
TGTGCCAGCTCACCCCTAGCGGGGGTTAGAACAGATACGCAGTATTTT
>TRBJ2-7|.|.|TRBV6-5
CASSYSQAYSYEQYF
TGTGCCAGCAGTTACTCCCAGGCATACTCCTACGAGCAGTACTTC
>TRBJ2-2|TRBD2|.|TRBV2
CASREGLAGDTGELFF
TGTGCCAGCAGGGAGGGACTAGCGGGGGACACCGGGGAGCTGTTTTTT
>TRBJ1-2|.|.|TRBV12-5
CASGPRVGEGYTF
TGTGCTAGTGGTCCCCGCGTCGGGGAGGGCTACACCTTC
>TRBJ1-6|.|few|TRBV5-1
CASSLEGAYNSPLHF
TGCGCCAGCAGCTTGGAGGGGGCCTATAATTCACCCCTCCACTTT
>TRBJ1-5|.|.|TRBV6-6
CASRLTENSNQPQHF
TGTGCCAGCAGGCTGACAGAGAATAGCAATCAGCCCCAGCATTTT
>TRBJ2-7|TRBD1|medium-sized|TRBV6-2/TRBV6-3
CASSNRDRAYEQYF
TGTGCCAGCAGTAACCGGGACAGGGCCTACGAGCAGTACTTC
>TRBJ1-2|.|.|TRBV5-5
CASSLAQGFYGYTF
TGTGCCAGCAGCTTGGCCCAGGGTTTCTATGGCTACACCTTC
>TRBJ2-3|.|once|TRBV7-9
CASSLAGPITDTQYF
TGTGCCAGCAGCTTAGCGGGGCCGATCACAGATACGCAGTATTTT
>TRBJ2-5|.|.|TRBV19
CASSFYQETQYF
TGTGCCAGTAGTTTTTATCAAGAGACCCAGTACTTC
>TRBJ1-3|TRBD1|.|TRBV15
CATSRTGDAGNTIYF
TGTGCCACCAGCAGGACAGGGGACGCCGGAAACACCATATATTTT
>TRBJ1-1|.|.|TRBV3-1/TRBV3-2
CASSPVGGRWTEAFF
TGTGCCAGCAGCCCTGTGGGGGGGCGATGGACTGAAGCTTTCTTT
>TRBJ1-2|TRBD1|few|TRBV14
CASSQVTGAYGYTF
TGTGCCAGCAGCCAGGTGACAGGGGCATATGGCTACACCTTC
>TRBJ1-1|.|.|TRBV5-1
CASSQGTMNTEAFF
TGCGCCAGCAGCCAGGGAACCATGAACACTGAAGCTTTCTTT
>TRBJ2-7|TRBD1|.|TRBV28
CASSGEGALYEQYF
TGTGCCAGCTCTGGAGAGGGGGCATTGTACGAGCAGTACTTC
>TRBJ2-3|.|.|TRBV5-1
CASSASGTDTQYF
TGCGCCAGCAGCGCTAGCGGCACAGATACGCAGTATTTT
>TRBJ2-5|.|.|TRBV5-6
CASSLVSGRGEETQYF
TGTGCCAGCAGCTTGGTGTCTGGCAGGGGAGAAGAGACCCAGTACTTC
>TRBJ2-2|TRBD2|.|TRBV9
CASSVGVAGVTGELFF
TGTGCCAGCAGCGTAGGGGTAGCGGGGGTTACCGGGGAGCTGTTTTTT
>TRBJ2-7|TRBD1|.|TRBV2
CASGDRELVEQYF
TGTGCCAGCGGGGACAGGGAACTAGTCGAGCAGTACTTC
>TRBJ2-3|.|few|TRBV9
CASSVPGTTDTQYF
TGTGCCAGCAGCGTTCCGGGTACCACAGATACGCAGTATTTT
>TRBJ2-2|TRBD2|.|TRBV7-9
CASSLVPAGVGELFF
TGTGCCAGCAGCTTAGTTCCAGCGGGGGTCGGGGAGCTGTTTTTT
>TRBJ2-1|TRBD1|.|TRBV4-1
CASSKGQDSYNEQFF
TGCGCCAGCAGCAAGGGACAGGATTCCTACAATGAGCAGTTCTTC
>TRBJ2-2|.|.|TRBV23-1
CASSQSVQGTGELFF
TGCGCCAGCAGTCAATCGGTCCAGGGAACCGGGGAGCTGTTTTTT
>TRBJ2-5|TRBD2|once|TRBV11-2
CASSLDWTSGGETQYF
TGTGCCAGCAGCTTAGATTGGACTAGCGGGGGAGAGACCCAGTACTTC
>TRBJ2-1|TRBD2|.|TRBV20-1
CSASTSGGGSRNEQFF
TGCAGTGCTAGTACTAGCGGGGGGGGTAGTCGCAATGAGCAGTTCTTC
>TRBJ2-3|.|once|TRBV6-2/TRBV6-3
CASSPGTRSTDTQYF
TGTGCCAGCAGTCCCGGGACACGAAGCACAGATACGCAGTATTTT
>TRBJ2-7|.|.|TRBV19
CASSIDQGQSEQYF
TGTGCCAGTAGTATAGATCAGGGACAATCCGAGCAGTACTTC
>TRBJ1-1|TRBD1|.|TRBV18
CASSPGPGQGLNTEAFF
TGTGCCAGCTCACCAGGGCCGGGACAGGGACTGAACACTGAAGCTTTCTTT
>TRBJ2-2|.|.|TRBV4-1
CASSHRQANTGELFF
TGCGCCAGCAGCCATCGGCAGGCGAACACCGGGGAGCTGTTTTTT
>TRBJ2-1|TRBD1|once|TRBV6-5
CASSYRDRVNEQFF
TGTGCCAGCAGTTACCGGGACAGAGTCAATGAGCAGTTCTTC
>TRBJ2-2|TRBD1|.|TRBV5-1
CASNRQGDTGELFF
TGCGCCAGCAATAGACAGGGCGACACCGGGGAGCTGTTTTTT
>TRBJ1-1|.|.|TRBV2
CATPGSGGTEAFF
TGTGCCACCCCCGGGAGCGGAGGGACTGAAGCTTTCTTT
>TRBJ1-5|.|.|TRBV4-1
CASSQDPGPQHF
TGCGCCAGCAGCCAAGATCCCGGGCCCCAGCATTTT
>TRBJ1-4|TRBD1|.|TRBV7-9
CASSLGGTGFEKLFF
TGTGCCAGCAGCTTAGGAGGGACAGGGTTTGAAAAACTGTTTTTT